This TCR beta chain was retrieved from a study of blood T cell repertoires in COVID-19. Looking at the study overall: Nucleic acid was either cDNA or gDNA, and it came from T cells, B-cell-depleted T cells, or PBMCs.

V lost 4 bases to trimming and J lost 5 bases, with 14 bases between them. Germline V gene data show CDR1 as SNHLY and CDR2 as FYNNEI. The CDR3 consists of 14 residues. In the original processing: Estimation of nucleated cell counts was performed using reference gene primer amplification. The table came from immunoSEQ multiplex PCR; TCRdb's copy has only in-frame clones and leaves some out. V, J and clone size are those of that table, while D and trimming were read from the DNA. The sample yields about 200,000 clones, 85% seen once. Clinical histories supplied by participants themselves formed the basis of cohort assignment. Recovered participants had two consecutive negative NP/OP PCR tests, healthcare professional clearance, or symptom resolution.

The rearrangement joins TRBV2 to TRBJ1-1; D ambiguous. The sequenced sample consisted of PBMCs or T cells enriched from blood (not recorded which). The TCR sequence derives from a man aged 40-50 years who had recovered from COVID-19. The CDR3 is CASSVKGTGTEAFF. CDR3 nucleotide sequence: TGTGCCAGCAGTGTCAAAGGTACGGGGACTGAAGCTTTCTTT.